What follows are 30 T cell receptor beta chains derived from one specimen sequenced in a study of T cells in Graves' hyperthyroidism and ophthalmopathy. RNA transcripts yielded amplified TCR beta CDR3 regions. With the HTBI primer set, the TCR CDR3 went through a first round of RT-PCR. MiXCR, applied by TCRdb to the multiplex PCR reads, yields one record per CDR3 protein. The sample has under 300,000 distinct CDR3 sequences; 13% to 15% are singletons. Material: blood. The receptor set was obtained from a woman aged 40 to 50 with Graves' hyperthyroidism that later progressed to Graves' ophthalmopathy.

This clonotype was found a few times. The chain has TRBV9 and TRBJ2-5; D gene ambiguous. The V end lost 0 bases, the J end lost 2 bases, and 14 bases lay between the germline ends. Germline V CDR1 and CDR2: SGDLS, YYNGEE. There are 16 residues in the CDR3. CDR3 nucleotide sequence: TGTGCCAGCAGCGTAGGAGGTTGGGCCATGCAAGAGACCCAGTACTTC. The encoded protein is CASSVGGWAMQETQYF.

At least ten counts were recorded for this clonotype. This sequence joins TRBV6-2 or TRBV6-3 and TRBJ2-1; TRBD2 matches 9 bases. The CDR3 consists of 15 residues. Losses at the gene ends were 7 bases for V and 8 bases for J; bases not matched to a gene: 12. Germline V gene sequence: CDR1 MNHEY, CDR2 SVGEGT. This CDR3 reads CASNTPAGGYYEQFF. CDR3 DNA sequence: TGTGCCAGCAACACCCCAGCGGGAGGTTATTATGAGCAGTTCTTC.

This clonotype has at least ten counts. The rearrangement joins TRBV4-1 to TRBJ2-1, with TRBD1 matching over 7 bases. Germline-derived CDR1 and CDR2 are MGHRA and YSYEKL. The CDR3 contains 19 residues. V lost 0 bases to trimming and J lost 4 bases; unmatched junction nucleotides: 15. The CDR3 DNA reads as TGCGCCAGCAGCCAAGAGAGGATTGGTGGGACAGTGACTTACAATGAGCAGTTCTTC. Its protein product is CASSQERIGGTVTYNEQFF.

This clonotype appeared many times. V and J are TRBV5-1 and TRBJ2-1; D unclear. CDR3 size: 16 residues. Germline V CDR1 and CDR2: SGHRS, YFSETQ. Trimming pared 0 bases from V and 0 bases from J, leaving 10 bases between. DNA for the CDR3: TGCGCCAGCAGCTTGGCCGGGTTCCTCTCCTACAATGAGCAGTTCTTC. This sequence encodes CASSLAGFLSYNEQFF.

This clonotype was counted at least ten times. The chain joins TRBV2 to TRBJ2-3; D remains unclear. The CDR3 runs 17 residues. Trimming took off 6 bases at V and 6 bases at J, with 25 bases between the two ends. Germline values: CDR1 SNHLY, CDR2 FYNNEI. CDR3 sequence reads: CASSRPPSSHSRDTQYF. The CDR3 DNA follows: TGTGCCAGCAGCAGGCCTCCCAGCAGCCACAGTAGGGATACGCAGTATTTT.

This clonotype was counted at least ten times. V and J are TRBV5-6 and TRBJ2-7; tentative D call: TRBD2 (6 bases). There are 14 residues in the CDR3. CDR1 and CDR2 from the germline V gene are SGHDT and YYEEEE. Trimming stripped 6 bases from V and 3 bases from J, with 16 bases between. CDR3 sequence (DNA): TGTGCCAGCACCGGCGGGGAGCGACGCTACGAGCAGTACTTC. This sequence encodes CASTGGERRYEQYF.

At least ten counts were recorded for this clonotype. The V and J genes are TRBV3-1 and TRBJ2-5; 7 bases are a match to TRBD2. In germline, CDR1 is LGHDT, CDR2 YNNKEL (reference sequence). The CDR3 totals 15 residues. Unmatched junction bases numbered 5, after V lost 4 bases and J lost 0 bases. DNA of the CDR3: TGTGCCAGCAGCCTCCTTCTAGCGGACCAAGAGACCCAGTACTTC. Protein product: CASSLLLADQETQYF.

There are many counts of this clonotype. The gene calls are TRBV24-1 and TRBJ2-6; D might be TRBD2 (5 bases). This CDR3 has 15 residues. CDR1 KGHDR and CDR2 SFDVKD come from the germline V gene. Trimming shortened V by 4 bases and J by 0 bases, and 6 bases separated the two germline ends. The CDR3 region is CATSETNSGANVLTF. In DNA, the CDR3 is TGTGCCACCAGTGAGACTAACTCTGGGGCCAACGTCCTGACTTTC.

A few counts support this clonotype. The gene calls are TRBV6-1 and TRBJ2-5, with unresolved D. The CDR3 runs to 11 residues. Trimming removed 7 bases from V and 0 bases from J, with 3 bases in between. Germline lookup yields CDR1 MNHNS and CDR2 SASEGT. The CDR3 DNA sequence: TGTGCCAGCAAGCACCAAGAGACCCAGTACTTC. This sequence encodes CASKHQETQYF.

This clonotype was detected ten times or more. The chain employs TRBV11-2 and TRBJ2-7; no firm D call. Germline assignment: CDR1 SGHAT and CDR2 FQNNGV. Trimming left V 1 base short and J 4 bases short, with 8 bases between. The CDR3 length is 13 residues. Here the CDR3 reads CASSLGAEYEQYF. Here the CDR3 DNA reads TGTGCCAGCAGCTTAGGGGCAGAGTACGAGCAGTACTTC.

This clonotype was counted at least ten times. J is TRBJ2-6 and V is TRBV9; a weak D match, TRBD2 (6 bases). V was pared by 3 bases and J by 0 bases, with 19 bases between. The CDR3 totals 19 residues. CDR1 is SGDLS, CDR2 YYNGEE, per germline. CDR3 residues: CASSAPRPAGRSGANVLTF. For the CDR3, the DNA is TGTGCCAGCAGCGCTCCTAGGCCAGCGGGCCGCTCTGGGGCCAACGTCCTGACTTTC.

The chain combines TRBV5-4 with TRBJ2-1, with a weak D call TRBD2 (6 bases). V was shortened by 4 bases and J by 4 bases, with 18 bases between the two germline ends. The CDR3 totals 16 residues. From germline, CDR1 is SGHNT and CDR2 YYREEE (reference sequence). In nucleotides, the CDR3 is TGTGCCAGCAGCCTGGAAAGACCGGGACTGTACAATGAGCAGTTCTTC. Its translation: CASSLERPGLYNEQFF.

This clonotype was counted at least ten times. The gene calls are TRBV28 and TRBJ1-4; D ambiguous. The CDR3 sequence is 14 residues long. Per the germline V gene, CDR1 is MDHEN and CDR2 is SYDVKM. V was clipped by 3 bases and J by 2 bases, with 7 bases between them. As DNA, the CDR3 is TGTGCCAGCAGTTTTGTGGACACTAATGAAAAACTGTTTTTT. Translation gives CASSFVDTNEKLFF. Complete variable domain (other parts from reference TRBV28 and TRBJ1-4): DVKVTQSSRYLVKRTGEKVFLECVQDMDHENMFWYRQDPGLGLRLIYFSYDVKMKEKGDIPEGYSVSREKKERFSLILESASTNQTSMYLCASSFVDTNEKLFFGSGTQLSVL.

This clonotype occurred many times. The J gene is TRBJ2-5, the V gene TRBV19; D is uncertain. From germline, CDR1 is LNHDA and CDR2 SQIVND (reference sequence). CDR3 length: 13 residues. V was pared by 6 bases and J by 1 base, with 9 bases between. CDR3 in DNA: TGTGCCAGTAGGGGATCCGGCCAAGAGACCCAGTACTTC. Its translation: CASRGSGQETQYF.

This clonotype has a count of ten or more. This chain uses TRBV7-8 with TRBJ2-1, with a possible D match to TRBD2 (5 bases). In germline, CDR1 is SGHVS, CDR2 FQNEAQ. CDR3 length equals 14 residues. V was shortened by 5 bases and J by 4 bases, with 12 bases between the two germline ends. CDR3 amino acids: CASSLEGLYNEQFF. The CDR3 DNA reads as TGTGCCAGCAGCCTAGAGGGCCTTTACAATGAGCAGTTCTTC. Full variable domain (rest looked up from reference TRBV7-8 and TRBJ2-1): GAGVSQSPRYKVAKRGQDVALRCDPISGHVSLFWYQQALGQGPEFLTYFQNEAQLDKSGLPSDRFFAERPEGSVSTLKIQRTQQEDSAVYLCASSLEGLYNEQFFGPGTRLTVL.

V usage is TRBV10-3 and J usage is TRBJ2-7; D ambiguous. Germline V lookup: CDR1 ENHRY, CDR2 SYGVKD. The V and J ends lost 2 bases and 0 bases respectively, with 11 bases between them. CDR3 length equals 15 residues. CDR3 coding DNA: TGTGCCATCAGTGAGGGAGCAAGCCTCTCCTACGAGCAGTACTTC. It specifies CAISEGASLSYEQYF.

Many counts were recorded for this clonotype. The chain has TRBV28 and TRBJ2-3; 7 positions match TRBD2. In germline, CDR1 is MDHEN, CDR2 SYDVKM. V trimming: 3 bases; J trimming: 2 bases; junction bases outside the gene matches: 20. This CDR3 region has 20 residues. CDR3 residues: CASSFGGISQQQVLTDTQYF. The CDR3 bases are TGTGCCAGCAGTTTCGGGGGGATCAGCCAACAACAAGTCCTCACAGATACGCAGTATTTT. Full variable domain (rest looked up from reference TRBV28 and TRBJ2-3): DVKVTQSSRYLVKRTGEKVFLECVQDMDHENMFWYRQDPGLGLRLIYFSYDVKMKEKGDIPEGYSVSREKKERFSLILESASTNQTSMYLCASSFGGISQQQVLTDTQYFGPGTRLTVL.

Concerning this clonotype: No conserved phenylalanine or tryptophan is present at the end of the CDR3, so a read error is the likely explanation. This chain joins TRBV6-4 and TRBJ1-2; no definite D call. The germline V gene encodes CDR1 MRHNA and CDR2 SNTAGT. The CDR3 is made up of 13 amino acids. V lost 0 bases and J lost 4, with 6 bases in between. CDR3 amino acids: CASSDSGRYGYTL. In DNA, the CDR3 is TGTGCCAGCAGTGACTCGGGCCGCTATGGCTACACCCTC.

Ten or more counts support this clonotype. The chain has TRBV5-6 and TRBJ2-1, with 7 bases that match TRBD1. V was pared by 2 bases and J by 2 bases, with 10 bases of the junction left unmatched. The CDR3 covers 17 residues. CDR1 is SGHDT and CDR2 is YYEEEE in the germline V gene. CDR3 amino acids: CASSLGTGDLTYNEQFF. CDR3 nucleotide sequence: TGTGCCAGCAGCTTAGGAACAGGGGACCTTACCTACAATGAGCAGTTCTTC.

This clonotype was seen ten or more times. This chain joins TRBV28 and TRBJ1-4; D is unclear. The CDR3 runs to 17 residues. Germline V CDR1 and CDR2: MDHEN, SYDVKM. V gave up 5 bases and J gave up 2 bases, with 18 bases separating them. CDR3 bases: TGTGCCAGCAGTCACCTCCTCCACCGCCTCACTAATGAAAAACTGTTTTTT. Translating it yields CASSHLLHRLTNEKLFF.

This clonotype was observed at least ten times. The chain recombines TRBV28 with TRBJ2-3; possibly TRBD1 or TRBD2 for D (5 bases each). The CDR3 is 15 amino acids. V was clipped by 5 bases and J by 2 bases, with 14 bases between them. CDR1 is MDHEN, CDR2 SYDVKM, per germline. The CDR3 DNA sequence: TGTGCCAGCAGTGATGGGGACCGAGCCACAGATACGCAGTATTTT. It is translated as CASSDGDRATDTQYF.

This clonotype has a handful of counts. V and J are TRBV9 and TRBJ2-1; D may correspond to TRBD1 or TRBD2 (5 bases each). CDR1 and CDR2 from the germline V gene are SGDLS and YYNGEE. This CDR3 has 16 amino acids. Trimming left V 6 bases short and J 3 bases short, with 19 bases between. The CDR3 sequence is CASTRSPGTHYNEQFF. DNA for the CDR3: TGTGCCAGCACACGATCGCCAGGGACCCACTACAATGAGCAGTTCTTC. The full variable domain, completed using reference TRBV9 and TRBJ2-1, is DSGVTQTPKHLITATGQRVTLRCSPRSGDLSVYWYQQSLDQGLQFLIQYYNGEERAKGNILERFSAQQFPDLHSELNLSSLELGDSALYFCASTRSPGTHYNEQFFGPGTRLTVL.

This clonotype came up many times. The CDR3 spells CASSTRTSVYYEQYF. Written as DNA, the CDR3 is TGTGCCAGCAGCACGCGGACTAGCGTGTACTACGAGCAGTACTTC. The chain employs TRBV7-8 and TRBJ2-7, with 9 bases matching TRBD2. CDR1 is SGHVS, CDR2 FQNEAQ, per germline. The length of the CDR3 is 15 residues. Trimming took 5 bases from V and 3 from J; bases not matched to a gene: 8.

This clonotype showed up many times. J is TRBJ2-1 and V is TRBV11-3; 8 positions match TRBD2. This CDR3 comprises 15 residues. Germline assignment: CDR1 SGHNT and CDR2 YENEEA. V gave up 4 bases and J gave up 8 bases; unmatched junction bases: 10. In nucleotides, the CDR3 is TGTGCCAGCAGCTCCTCGGGAGGGGCTGTTGATGAGCAGTTCTTC. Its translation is CASSSSGGAVDEQFF. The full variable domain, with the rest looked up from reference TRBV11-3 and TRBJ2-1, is EAGVVQSPRYKIIEKKQPVAFWCNPISGHNTLYWYLQNLGQGPELLIRYENEEAVDDSQLPKDRFSAERLKGVDSTLKIQPAELGDSAVYLCASSSSGGAVDEQFFGPGTRLTVL.

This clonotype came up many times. The CDR3 bases are TGTGCCAGCAGGACCCCGGGACAGAAGAACACTGAAGCTTTCTTT. Its protein is CASRTPGQKNTEAFF. The V gene is TRBV11-2, the J gene TRBJ1-1, with TRBD1 matching over 7 bases. The CDR3 is 15 residues long. Looked up from germline, CDR1 is SGHAT and CDR2 is FQNNGV. With V trimmed by 6 bases and J by 1 base, 8 bases remained unmatched.

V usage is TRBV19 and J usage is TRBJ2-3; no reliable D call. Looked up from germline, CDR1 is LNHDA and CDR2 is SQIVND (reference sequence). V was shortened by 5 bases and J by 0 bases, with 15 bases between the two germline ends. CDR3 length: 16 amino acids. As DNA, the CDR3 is TGTGCCAGTAGTCCCAGTGGTGTTACTAGCACAGATACGCAGTATTTT. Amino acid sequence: CASSPSGVTSTDTQYF.

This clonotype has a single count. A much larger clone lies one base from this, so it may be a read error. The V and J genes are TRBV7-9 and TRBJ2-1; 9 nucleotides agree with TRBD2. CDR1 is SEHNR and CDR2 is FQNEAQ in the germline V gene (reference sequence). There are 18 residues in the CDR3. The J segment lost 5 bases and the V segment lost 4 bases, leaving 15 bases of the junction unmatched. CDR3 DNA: TGTGCCAGCAGCTCTAACGCGAACCCTAGCGGGAATGACAATGAGCAGTTCTTC. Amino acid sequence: CASSSNANPSGNDNEQFF.

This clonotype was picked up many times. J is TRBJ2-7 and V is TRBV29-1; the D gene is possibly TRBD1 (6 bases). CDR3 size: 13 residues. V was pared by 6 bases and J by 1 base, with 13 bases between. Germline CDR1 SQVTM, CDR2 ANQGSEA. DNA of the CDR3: TGCAGCGTAGGGTGGGACACGTCCTACGAGCAGTACTTC. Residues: CSVGWDTSYEQYF.

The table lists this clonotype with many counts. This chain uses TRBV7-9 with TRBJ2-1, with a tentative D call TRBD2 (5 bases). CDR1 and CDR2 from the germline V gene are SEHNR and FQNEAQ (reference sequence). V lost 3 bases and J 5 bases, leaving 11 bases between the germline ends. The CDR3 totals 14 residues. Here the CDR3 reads CASSFPRVNNEQFF. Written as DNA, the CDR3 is TGTGCCAGCAGCTTTCCGAGGGTAAACAATGAGCAGTTCTTC.

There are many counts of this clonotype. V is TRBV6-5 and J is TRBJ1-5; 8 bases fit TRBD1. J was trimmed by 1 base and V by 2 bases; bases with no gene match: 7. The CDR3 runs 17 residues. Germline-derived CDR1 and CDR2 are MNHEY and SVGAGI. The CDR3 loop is CASSYGVGQGSNQPQHF. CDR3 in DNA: TGTGCCAGCAGTTACGGGGTCGGACAGGGCAGCAATCAGCCCCAGCATTTT.